The 13 T cell receptor beta chains given below trace back to one sample, sequenced in a study of T-cell reconstitution after alpha-beta-depleted transplantation in children. The library targeted TCRbeta and was prepared with unique molecular identifiers. TCRdb recomputed calls from the PCR reads with MiXCR, one row per CDR3 protein. The profile covers about 540,000 distinct CDR3 sequences, with approximately 16% appearing a single time and 3.3% taken by the ten largest. Sequences were derived from PBMCs from the stem cell graft donor, sampled from the stem cell graft. These receptors came from a human donor who donated a stem cell graft to a child with acute lymphoblastic leukemia.

This clonotype was counted only a few times. The chain has TRBV12-3 or TRBV12-4 and TRBJ2-7; 13 bases map to TRBD2. The length of the CDR3 is 17 residues. The J segment lost 0 bases and the V segment lost 6 bases, leaving 8 bases of the junction unmatched. This CDR3 is CASSGGLAGNYSYEQYF. The CDR3 region has the DNA TGTGCCAGCAGCGGGGGACTAGCGGGAAATTACTCCTACGAGCAGTACTTC.

The rearrangement uses TRBV5-4 and TRBJ2-7; possible D gene TRBD2, 5 bases. There are 16 residues in the CDR3. In germline, CDR1 is SGHNT, CDR2 YYREEE (reference sequence). The germline V and J ends were trimmed by 0 bases and 0 bases, with 13 bases remaining between them. The CDR3 sequence is CASSLDDGDYSYEQYF. The CDR3 DNA reads as TGTGCCAGCAGCTTGGACGACGGGGATTACTCCTACGAGCAGTACTTC.

The chain links TRBV5-1 to TRBJ2-3, with 7 nucleotides matching TRBD2. After removal of 0 bases from V and 8 bases from J, the junction contained 6 bases not matched to a gene. The germline CDR1 and CDR2 sequences are SGHRS and YFSETQ. The CDR3 is made up of 14 amino acids. The CDR3 protein is CASSLVAGAGTQYF. The CDR3 bases are TGCGCCAGCAGCTTGGTGGCGGGAGCGGGTACGCAGTATTTT.

The rearrangement joins TRBV5-1 to TRBJ2-1, with D possibly being TRBD1 or TRBD2 (6 bases each). This CDR3 spans 13 amino acids. Trimming cost V 4 bases and J 9 bases, with 14 bases left between them. CDR1 is SGHRS, CDR2 YFSETQ, per germline. The CDR3 sequence is CASSGFGGTEQFF. The CDR3 DNA sequence: TGCGCCAGCAGCGGATTCGGGGGCACTGAGCAGTTCTTC.

This clonotype was counted a few times. The genes are TRBV27 and TRBJ2-7; D perhaps matches TRBD2 (6 bases). Germline V gene data show CDR1 as MNHEY and CDR2 as SMNVEV (reference sequence). The CDR3 length is 15 residues. V was pared by 1 base and J by 0 bases, with 10 bases between. CDR3 sequence (DNA): TGTGCCAGCAGTTTATGGGCGGGGAGCTCCTACGAGCAGTACTTC. Protein: CASSLWAGSSYEQYF.

This clonotype was seen more than once but under ten times. The genes are TRBV10-3 and TRBJ1-6, with D possibly matching TRBD1 (6 bases). Germline values: CDR1 ENHRY, CDR2 SYGVKD. The CDR3 length is 15 residues. The V end was cut by 3 bases, the J end by 10 bases, with 16 bases between. The CDR3 coding sequence is TGTGCCATCAGTGACGTACAGGGTCCTCGGTCACCCCTCCACTTT. Protein: CAISDVQGPRSPLHF.

The V call is TRBV12-3 or TRBV12-4, the J call TRBJ1-1, with TRBD1 matching 9 bases. The CDR3 totals 12 residues. V lost 5 bases, J lost 10 bases, and 5 bases stayed unmatched. The CDR3 loop is CASSRDRVPAFF. The DNA of the CDR3 is TGTGCCAGCAGTCGGGACAGGGTCCCAGCTTTCTTT.

V is TRBV7-9 and J is TRBJ2-1; TRBD2 agrees at 10 bases. The CDR3 extends over 17 amino acids. Losses at the gene ends were 0 bases for V and 2 bases for J; bases not matched to a gene: 4. The V gene's germline CDR1 is SEHNR and CDR2 FQNEAQ (reference sequence). The CDR3 bases are TGTGCCAGCAGCTTAGCGACTAGCGGGCTGCCCTACAATGAGCAGTTCTTC. Amino acid sequence: CASSLATSGLPYNEQFF. The full variable domain, in which reference TRBV7-9 and TRBJ2-1 provide the parts outside the CDR3, is DTGVSQNPRHKITKRGQNVTFRCDPISEHNRLYWYRQTLGQGPEFLTYFQNEAQLEKSRLLSDRFSAERPKGSFSTLEIQRTEQGDSAMYLCASSLATSGLPYNEQFFGPGTRLTVL.

This chain uses TRBV5-1 with TRBJ2-1; tentative D call: TRBD2 (6 bases). V was trimmed by 0 bases and J by 10 bases, leaving 11 bases between them. CDR3 length: 13 residues. Germline V CDR1 and CDR2: SGHRS, YFSETQ. The CDR3 loop reads CASSLGAAGEQFF. In nucleotides, the CDR3 is TGCGCCAGCAGCTTGGGGGCCGCGGGGGAGCAGTTCTTC. Based on the CDR3 plus reference TRBV5-1 and TRBJ2-1, the full variable domain is KAGVTQTPRYLIKTRGQQVTLSCSPISGHRSVSWYQQTPGQGLQFLFEYFSETQRNKGNFPGRFSGRQFSNSRSEMNVSTLELGDSALYLCASSLGAAGEQFFGPGTRLTVL.

In this sample, this clonotype turned up a few times. J is TRBJ2-3 and V is TRBV15; TRBD2 agrees at 8 bases. V shed 7 bases, J shed 4 bases, and the junction held 7 bases outside the gene matches. Germline loops: CDR1 LNHNV, CDR2 YYDKDF (reference sequence). There are 14 residues in the CDR3. The CDR3 here is CATTTGRAADTQYF. DNA of the CDR3: TGTGCCACCACGACCGGGAGGGCCGCAGATACGCAGTATTTT.

The chain carries TRBV27 and TRBJ2-7; D ambiguous. Looked up from germline, CDR1 is MNHEY and CDR2 is SMNVEV (reference sequence). The CDR3 runs 14 residues. Deletions cut 6 bases from V and 5 bases from J, with 17 bases between. The CDR3 DNA follows: TGTGCCAGCAGGGTAGGAAACCGCCTCCACGAGCAGTACTTC. Its translation is CASRVGNRLHEQYF.

The V call is TRBV12-3 or TRBV12-4, the J call TRBJ1-2; D possibly corresponds to TRBD1 (5 bases). V was pared by 3 bases and J by 5 bases, with 16 bases between. The CDR3 contains 15 residues. The CDR3 DNA follows: TGTGCCAGCAGTTTTCGGGCAGGGAGGCAGTATGGCTACACCTTC. Its protein product is CASSFRAGRQYGYTF.

The chain is built from TRBV11-2 and TRBJ2-5; TRBD2 might be the D (6 bases). Germline V lookup: CDR1 SGHAT, CDR2 FQNNGV. The CDR3 consists of 16 residues. Trimming stripped 2 bases from V and 4 bases from J, with 17 bases between. CDR3 residues: CASSLYIGGYGETQYF. Here the CDR3 DNA reads TGTGCCAGCAGCTTATATATCGGGGGTTATGGAGAGACCCAGTACTTC.